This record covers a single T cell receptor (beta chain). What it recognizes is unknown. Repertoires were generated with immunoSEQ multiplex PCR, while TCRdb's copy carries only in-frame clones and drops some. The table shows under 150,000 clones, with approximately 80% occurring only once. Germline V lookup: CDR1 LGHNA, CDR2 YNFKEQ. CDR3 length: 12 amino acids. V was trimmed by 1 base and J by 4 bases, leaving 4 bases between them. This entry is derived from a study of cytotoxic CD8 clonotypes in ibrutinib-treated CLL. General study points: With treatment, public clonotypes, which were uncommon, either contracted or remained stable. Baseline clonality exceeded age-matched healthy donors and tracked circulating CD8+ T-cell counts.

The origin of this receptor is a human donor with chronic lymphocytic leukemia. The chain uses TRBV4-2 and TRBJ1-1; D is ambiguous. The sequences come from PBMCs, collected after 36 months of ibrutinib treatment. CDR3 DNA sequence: TGTGCCAGCAGCCAAGTCCGCACTGAAGCTTTCTTT. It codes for CASSQVRTEAFF.